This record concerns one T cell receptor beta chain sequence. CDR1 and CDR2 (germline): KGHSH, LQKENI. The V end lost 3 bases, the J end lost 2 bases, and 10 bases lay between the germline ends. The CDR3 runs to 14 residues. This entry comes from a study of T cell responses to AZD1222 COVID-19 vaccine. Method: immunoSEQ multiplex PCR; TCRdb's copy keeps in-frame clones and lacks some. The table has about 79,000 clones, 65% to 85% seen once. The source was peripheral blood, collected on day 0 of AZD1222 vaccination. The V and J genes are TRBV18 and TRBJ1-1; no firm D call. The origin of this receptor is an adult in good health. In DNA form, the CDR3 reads TGTGCCAGCTCACCTAGCGCAGTAAACACTGAAGCTTTCTTT. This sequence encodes CASSPSAVNTEAFF.